This entry describes one T cell receptor beta chain. Its antigen is not identified. This record comes from a study of blood T cells in healthy people across ages. The use of a sample-barcoded 5' primer and a J-beta primer mix characterized a second PCR of 7 to 11 cycles. MiXCR was run by TCRdb on the 5' RACE reads, yielding one entry per CDR3 protein. The sample lists fewer than 1 million distinct CDR3 sequences, around 45% occurring once. Study-wide results and limits: Roughly linear declines in TCR beta diversity per million T cells occurred with age. A greater number of naive CD4+ cells and higher diversity distinguished long-lived donors from aged donors.

Sequencing used blood. The receptor's source is a man in his sixties in good health.

Here the CDR3 DNA reads TGCGCCAGCAGCCCGGGGGCCCCCTCTGGGGCCAACGTCCTGACTTTC. The encoded protein is CASSPGAPSGANVLTF. This chain joins TRBV5-1 and TRBJ2-6, with D perhaps matching TRBD1 or TRBD2 (6 bases each). There are 16 residues in the CDR3. Germline CDR1 and CDR2: SGHRS and YFSETQ. Trimming took 4 bases from V and 0 from J, leaving 11 bases between them.